The 3 T cell receptor beta chains in this list originate from one sample, sequenced in a study of T cells after yellow fever vaccination. TCRdb re-analysed the 5' RACE reads in MiXCR, keeping a single row per CDR3 protein. This table has some 320,000 distinct CDR3 sequences, 4.1% appearing once. The sequencing here drew on PBMCs, taken 5 days after the yellow fever booster vaccination. Receptor source: a man in his late teens or twenties who received the YFV17D yellow fever vaccine.

This clonotype was observed at least ten times. This sequence joins TRBV19 and TRBJ2-7, with 9 bases identical to TRBD1. This CDR3 comprises 13 residues. Looked up from germline, CDR1 is LNHDA and CDR2 is SQIVND (reference sequence). V dropped 4 bases and J dropped 6; count of bases not matched to a gene: 4. The CDR3 loop reads CASSTGQGREQYV. DNA for the CDR3: TGTGCCAGTAGTACAGGACAGGGGCGCGAGCAGTACGTC.

This clonotype was seen many times. The chain is built from TRBV4-3 and TRBJ1-1; 7 bases are shared with TRBD1. V lost 4 bases and J lost 1; bases outside the gene matches: 9. This CDR3 contains 16 residues. Germline CDR1 is LGHNA and CDR2 is YSLEER. For the CDR3, the DNA is TGCGCCAGCAGCCCCCGGGACAGCCGGGAGAACACTGAAGCTTTCTTT. It is translated as CASSPRDSRENTEAFF.

This clonotype turned up a few times. The V and J genes are TRBV29-1 and TRBJ2-5; maybe TRBD2 (6 bases). V lost 7 bases, J lost 1 base, and 16 bases lay in between. The CDR3 covers 14 residues. Per germline, CDR1 SQVTM and CDR2 ANQGSEA. The CDR3 sequence: CSGRSRAGQETQYF. CDR3 sequence (DNA): TGCAGCGGAAGGTCGCGAGCGGGCCAAGAGACCCAGTACTTC. Full variable domain (outside the CDR3, taken from reference TRBV29-1 and TRBJ2-5): SAVISQKPSRDICQRGTSLTIQCQVDSQVTMMFWYRQQPGQSLTLIATANQGSEATYESGFVIDKFPISRPNLTFSTLTVSNMSPEDSSIYLCSGRSRAGQETQYFGPGTRLLVL.